Below, 18 T cell receptor beta chains from the same sample are listed, as sequenced in a study of blood T cell repertoires in COVID-19. The method was immunoSEQ multiplex PCR; TCRdb's version includes in-frame clones alone and lacks a portion of them. The data hold roughly 180,000 clones, with around four fifths observed a single time. Sequencing input: peripheral blood. All receptors derive from a woman aged 30 to 39 with acute or convalescent COVID-19.

The chain combines TRBV30 with TRBJ2-3; 10 bases align to TRBD1. The CDR3 has 15 residues. The germline V gene encodes CDR1 GTSNPN and CDR2 SVGIG (reference sequence). Unmatched junction bases numbered 7, after V lost 2 bases and J lost 5 bases. This CDR3 is CAWSSRDRGLDTQYF. The CDR3 nucleotides read TGTGCCTGGAGTAGCCGGGACAGGGGATTAGATACGCAGTATTTT.

The rearrangement links TRBV12-3 or TRBV12-4 to TRBJ2-3, with a weak D call TRBD1 (6 bases). The CDR3 has 12 amino acids. Trimming shortened V by 8 bases and J by 5 bases, and 11 bases separated the two germline ends. CDR3 coding DNA: TGTGCCAGCGGGGGCCTGGTAGATACGCAGTATTTT. Protein: CASGGLVDTQYF.

This clone has only one observation. The J gene is TRBJ1-1, the V gene TRBV3-1 (or the pseudogene TRBV3-2); TRBD1 matches at 8 bases. The CDR3 spans 14 residues. The V gene's germline CDR1 is LGHDT and CDR2 YNNKEL (reference sequence). V gave up 6 bases and J gave up 4 bases; unmatched junction bases: 7. The CDR3 loop is CASRTGVVGTEAFF. CDR3 coding DNA: TGTGCCAGCAGGACAGGGGTGGTTGGCACTGAAGCTTTCTTT.

This sequence joins TRBV15 and TRBJ2-3; 7 nucleotides agree with TRBD1. CDR1 and CDR2 (germline): LNHNV, YYDKDF (reference sequence). CDR3 length: 13 residues. V lost 3 bases to trimming and J lost 8 bases; unmatched junction nucleotides: 5. This chain's CDR3 is CATSSDRVGTQYF. Written as DNA, the CDR3 is TGTGCCACCAGCAGCGACAGGGTCGGTACGCAGTATTTT.

This clone appeared once. The gene calls are TRBV7-9 and TRBJ2-1, with D tentatively TRBD2 (6 bases). Germline lookup yields CDR1 SEHNR and CDR2 FQNEAQ (reference sequence). V was pared by 5 bases and J by 4 bases, with 18 bases between. The CDR3 has 16 residues. Here the CDR3 DNA reads TGTGCCAGCAGCCATCCGGTCGCGGGACGATACAATGAGCAGTTCTTC. Translating gives CASSHPVAGRYNEQFF. Looking up the rest from reference TRBV7-9 and TRBJ2-1 gives the full variable domain: DTGVSQNPRHKITKRGQNVTFRCDPISEHNRLYWYRQTLGQGPEFLTYFQNEAQLEKSRLLSDRFSAERPKGSFSTLEIQRTEQGDSAMYLCASSHPVAGRYNEQFFGPGTRLTVL.

This clone showed up just once. The chain uses TRBV10-3 and TRBJ1-4, with unresolved D. The CDR3 sequence is 15 residues long. Germline CDR1 is ENHRY and CDR2 is SYGVKD. V gave up 4 bases and J gave up 5 bases, with 14 bases separating them. The chain's CDR3 is CAISATGNLNEKLFF. The CDR3 DNA follows: TGTGCCATCAGTGCTACGGGGAACCTCAATGAAAAACTGTTTTTT.

The CDR3 bases are TGTGCCAGCTCCCGACTTAACTATGGCTACACCTTC. Translating it yields CASSRLNYGYTF. The rearrangement uses TRBV6-5 and TRBJ1-2; no clear D gene. The CDR3 runs 12 residues. Looked up from germline, CDR1 is MNHEY and CDR2 is SVGAGI. Trimming shortened V by 8 bases and J by 1 base, and 8 bases separated the two germline ends.

J is TRBJ2-1 and V is TRBV14; no clear D gene. Germline CDR1 reads SGHDN; CDR2 reads FVKESK. This CDR3 has 16 residues. V lost 1 base and J 3 bases, leaving 13 bases between the germline ends. CDR3 nucleotides: TGTGCCAGCAGCCAAGTCGTACACAAAATCTACAATGAGCAGTTCTTC. This sequence encodes CASSQVVHKIYNEQFF.

V gene TRBV7-2 combines with J gene TRBJ1-6; D is unclear. Trimming pared 5 bases from V and 8 bases from J, leaving 13 bases between. CDR1 and CDR2 (germline): SGHTA, FQGNSA. The length of the CDR3 is 14 residues. Here the CDR3 DNA reads TGTGCCAGCAGCCATGGCGGCGGGGATTCACCCCTCCACTTT. This encodes CASSHGGGDSPLHF.

This rearrangement joins TRBV18 to TRBJ1-6; possibly TRBD1 for D (5 bases). The CDR3 spans 19 residues. Germline V CDR1 and CDR2: KGHSH, LQKENI. V dropped 3 bases and J dropped 0 bases, with 18 bases sitting between them. The CDR3: CASSPLRSGPSSYNSPLHF. CDR3 DNA: TGTGCCAGCTCACCGCTACGATCAGGGCCAAGCTCCTATAATTCACCCCTCCACTTT.

This rearrangement joins TRBV7-9 to TRBJ2-1; TRBD2 matches at 10 bases. The CDR3 contains 15 residues. CDR1 and CDR2 from the germline V gene are SEHNR and FQNEAQ (reference sequence). The trim removed 6 bases at V and 5 bases at J, leaving 7 bases unmatched. This CDR3 reads CASRSGTSANNEQFF. As DNA, the CDR3 is TGTGCCAGCAGATCCGGGACTAGCGCAAACAATGAGCAGTTCTTC.

Regarding this clone: Other DNA sequences from this sample encode an identical CDR3 as well. The rearrangement joins TRBV28 to TRBJ1-2, with TRBD1 matching over 10 bases. Germline CDR1 MDHEN, CDR2 SYDVKM. CDR3 size: 14 residues. With V trimmed by 3 bases and J by 5 bases, 3 bases remained unmatched. CDR3 nucleotides: TGTGCCAGCAGTTTGGGACAGGGGCTTTATGGCTACACCTTC. The encoded protein is CASSLGQGLYGYTF.

In its sample, this clone was seen once. J is TRBJ1-4 and V is TRBV2, with D hard to call. The CDR3 runs to 11 residues. Germline-derived CDR1 and CDR2 are SNHLY and FYNNEI. The germline V and J ends were trimmed by 1 base and 10 bases, with 4 bases remaining between them. CDR3 sequence (DNA): TGTGCCAGCAGTGAAGGAGGAAAACTGTTTTTT. This gives the protein CASSEGGKLFF.

The chain has TRBV25-1 and TRBJ1-4, with 10 bases fitting TRBD1. Trimming at V came to 5 bases and at J to 7 bases, leaving 7 bases not matched to a gene. Germline CDR1 reads MGHDK; CDR2 reads SYGVNS. The CDR3 totals 15 residues. CDR3 residues: CASSYRTGGGEKLFF. In DNA, the CDR3 is TGTGCCAGCAGTTATCGGACAGGGGGTGGTGAAAAACTGTTTTTT.

This clone occurred a few times. The CDR3 spells CAWTLTGRDGEKLFF. In DNA form, the CDR3 reads TGTGCCTGGACCTTGACAGGGAGAGATGGAGAAAAACTGTTTTTT. This chain connects TRBV30 to TRBJ1-4; 7 nucleotides match TRBD1. The CDR3 extends over 15 amino acids. Germline CDR1 and CDR2: GTSNPN and SVGIG (reference sequence). J lost 8 bases, V lost 4 bases, and 13 bases had no gene match.

The CDR3 coding sequence is TGCGCCAGCAGCTTGGGTGAGGCCCCTAATGAAAAACTGTTTTTT. Its protein is CASSLGEAPNEKLFF. The chain combines TRBV5-1 with TRBJ1-4; D uncertain. Germline V gene data show CDR1 as SGHRS and CDR2 as YFSETQ. The CDR3 runs to 15 residues. Trimming took 0 bases from V and 3 from J, leaving 9 bases between them. Full variable domain (missing parts from reference TRBV5-1 and TRBJ1-4): KAGVTQTPRYLIKTRGQQVTLSCSPISGHRSVSWYQQTPGQGLQFLFEYFSETQRNKGNFPGRFSGRQFSNSRSEMNVSTLELGDSALYLCASSLGEAPNEKLFFGSGTQLSVL.

This sequence joins TRBV7-8 and TRBJ2-1; the match to TRBD1 covers 8 bases. CDR3 length equals 13 residues. The trim removed 10 bases at V and 6 bases at J, leaving 8 bases unmatched. Germline V gives CDR1 SGHVS, CDR2 FQNEAQ. The CDR3 protein is CAIGQGGANEQFF. For the CDR3, the DNA is TGTGCCATTGGACAGGGTGGGGCCAATGAGCAGTTCTTC. Combining the CDR3 with reference TRBV7-8 and TRBJ2-1 gives the whole variable domain GAGVSQSPRYKVAKRGQDVALRCDPISGHVSLFWYQQALGQGPEFLTYFQNEAQLDKSGLPSDRFFAERPEGSVSTLKIQRTQQEDSAVYLCAIGQGGANEQFFGPGTRLTVL.

This clone occurred a few times. The chain is built from TRBV30 and TRBJ1-3; D is unresolved. Trimming removed 0 bases from V and 0 bases from J, with 12 bases in between. The germline V gene encodes CDR1 GTSNPN and CDR2 SVGIG (reference sequence). The CDR3 spans 16 residues. The CDR3 DNA sequence: TGTGCCTGGAGTGTACATCGGGTCCTCTCTGGAAACACCATATATTTT. Residues: CAWSVHRVLSGNTIYF.